This T cell receptor (beta chain) was captured by sequencing in a study (dated by TCRdb to between 2015 and 2016). Background for the entire study: The study tested whether tumor-infiltrating Tregs in breast cancer are recruited from blood Tregs or converted in situ from other CD4+ T cell subsets.

Cells that were CD4+CD25+CD127-/low were the ones isolated as Tregs. In a bigger cohort of 23 breast cancer patients, the researchers sequenced just a single TRBV12-4/TRBJ1-2 rearrangement in tumor Tregs as well as in blood Treg, naive and memory CD4+ cells. Mononuclear cells from lymph nodes or around 53 ml of peripheral blood were isolated by Ficoll density gradient centrifugation. A purity exceeding 90% was confirmed by FACS for the sorted cell populations. The full study reports these points: Tumor memory CD4+ T cell TCR gene usage was found to cluster with blood and lymph node memory CD4+ cells and with lymph node naive CD4+ cells. Across the roughly 24 patients, 10% to 15% of TRBV12-4/TRBJ1-2 sequences from tumor Tregs were shared with naive CD4+ cells, compared with under 2.1% shared with blood Tregs or memory cells. Rather than covering whole repertoires, validation in the larger cohort was restricted to a single TCR beta V-J rearrangement. The greatest overlap of tumor-infiltrating Treg TCR alpha and beta sequences was observed with tumor naive CD4+ T cells, followed by blood naive CD4+ T cells.

This clonotype is assessed as large (0.1 to 1%). Its antigen remains unidentified. Within one base of it there is no much larger clone, and no base qualities were kept. The library was built by means of multiplex PCR. The instrument was an Ion Torrent PGM. For the approximately 24-patient analysis, adaptor-ligated barcode primers were used to amplify TRBV12-4/TRBJ1-2 clonotypes. TRBV12-4/TRBJ1-2 amplicons from the approximately 23-patient cohort were sequenced on the Ion Personal Genome Machine system. The study's processing was this. For each of nine subset-tissue groups, sequencing data from the five patients were pooled, and the groups were compared by unsupervised clustering of TCR gene usage. The Morisita-Horn index, with shared sequences weighted by their contribution to each repertoire, was used to calculate repertoire similarity. Clones were called with MiXCR by TCRdb after fastp trimmed the public reads at Q25, and only in-frame beta chains were retained. Rows with one shared CDR3 protein collapse into an entry with the most common genes and DNA. These V and J calls originate from TCRdb's pipeline instead of the authors' own analysis. Within this sample are 150 to 200 distinct CDR3 sequences, with 1.5% to 2% of them counted one time only. Around 29% of the sample is held by the ten biggest clonotypes.

From cysteine to phenylalanine, the CDR3 is 13 amino acids long. The sequence is cut down to CDR3 DNA, 39 bases in frame from base 1. Compared with germline, V lacks 10 bases and J lacks 1 base; bases without a gene match: 4. Input material: Tregs sorted from blood. The clonotype was recovered from a female donor with breast cancer. The sequence links TRBV12-3 or TRBV12-4 to TRBJ1-2; 9 bases in between match TRBD1. The CDR3 has the sequence CATRTGDNYGYTF. The bases are TGTGCCACTCGGACAGGGGATAACTATGGCTACACCTTC.